This T cell receptor beta chain derives from a study of blood T cell repertoires in COVID-19. Study in general: Donors in the United States, Italy and Spain gave samples during acute or convalescent COVID-19. Sample material is recorded as cDNA or gDNA derived from T cells, B-cell-depleted T cells, or PBMCs.

The V gene's germline CDR1 is MNHEY and CDR2 SVGAGI. This CDR3 has 14 residues. V dropped 8 bases and J dropped 7; count of bases not matched to a gene: 10. As handled by the study authors: Cell counts per sample came from amplifying reference gene primers. Generated by immunoSEQ multiplex PCR, the TCRdb table keeps only in-frame clones and is missing some. V and J calls and clone size are those listed in that table; D and trimming were worked out from the DNA. The sample contains roughly 670,000 clones, just under 90% of which appear only once. The receptor was derived from a woman aged 18-29 years with acute or convalescent COVID-19. V and J are TRBV6-5 and TRBJ1-2, with 10 nucleotides matching TRBD1. The sequencing sample was made of peripheral blood. The CDR3 is CASQTDRGRGGYTF. In DNA, the CDR3 is TGTGCCAGCCAGACAGACAGGGGGCGGGGTGGCTACACCTTC.